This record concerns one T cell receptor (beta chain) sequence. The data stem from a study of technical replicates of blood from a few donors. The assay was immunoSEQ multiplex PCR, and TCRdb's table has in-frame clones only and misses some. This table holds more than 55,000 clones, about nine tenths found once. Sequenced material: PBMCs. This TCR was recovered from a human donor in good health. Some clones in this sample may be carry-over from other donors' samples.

Here the CDR3 DNA reads TGTGCCAGCAGTGAACTAATCGGCTATGGCTACACCTTC. Translated, it gives CASSELIGYGYTF. J is TRBJ1-2 and V is TRBV2; D gene unclear. V was pared by 2 bases and J by 4 bases, with 8 bases between. Looked up from germline, CDR1 is SNHLY and CDR2 is FYNNEI. The CDR3 totals 13 residues.